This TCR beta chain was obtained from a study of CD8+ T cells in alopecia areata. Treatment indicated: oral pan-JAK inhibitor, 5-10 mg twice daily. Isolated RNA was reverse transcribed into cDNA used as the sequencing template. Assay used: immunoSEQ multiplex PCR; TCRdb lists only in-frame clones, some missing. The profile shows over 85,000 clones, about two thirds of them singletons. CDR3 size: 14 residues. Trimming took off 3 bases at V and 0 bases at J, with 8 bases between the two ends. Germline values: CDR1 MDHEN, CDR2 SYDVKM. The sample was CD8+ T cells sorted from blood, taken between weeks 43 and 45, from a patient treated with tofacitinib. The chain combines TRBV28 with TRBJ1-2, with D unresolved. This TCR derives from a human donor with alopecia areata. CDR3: CASSFTEANYGYTF. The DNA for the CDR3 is TGTGCCAGCAGTTTTACAGAAGCTAACTATGGCTACACCTTC.